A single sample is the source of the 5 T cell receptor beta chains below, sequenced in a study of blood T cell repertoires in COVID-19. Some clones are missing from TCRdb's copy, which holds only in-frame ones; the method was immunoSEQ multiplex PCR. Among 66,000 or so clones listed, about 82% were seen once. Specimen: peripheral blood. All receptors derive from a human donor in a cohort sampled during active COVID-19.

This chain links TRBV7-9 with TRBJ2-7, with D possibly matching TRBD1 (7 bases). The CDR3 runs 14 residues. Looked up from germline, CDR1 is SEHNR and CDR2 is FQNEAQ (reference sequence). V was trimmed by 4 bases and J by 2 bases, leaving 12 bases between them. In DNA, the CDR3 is TGTGCCAGCAGCTATGCGGGACAGACCTACGAGCAGTACTTC. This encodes CASSYAGQTYEQYF.

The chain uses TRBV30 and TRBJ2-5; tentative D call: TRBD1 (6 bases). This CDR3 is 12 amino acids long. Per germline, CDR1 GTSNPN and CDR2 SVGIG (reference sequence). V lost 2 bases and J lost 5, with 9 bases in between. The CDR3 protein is CAWSTGRETQYF. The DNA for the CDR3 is TGTGCCTGGAGTACAGGGCGGGAGACCCAGTACTTC.

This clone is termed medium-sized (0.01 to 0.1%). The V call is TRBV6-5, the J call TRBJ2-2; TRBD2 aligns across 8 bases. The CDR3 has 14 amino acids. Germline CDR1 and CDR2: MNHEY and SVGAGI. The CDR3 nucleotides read TGTGTCTGCATGCCGGGGGGGAGGACCGGGGAGCTGTTTTTT. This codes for CVCMPGGRTGELFF.

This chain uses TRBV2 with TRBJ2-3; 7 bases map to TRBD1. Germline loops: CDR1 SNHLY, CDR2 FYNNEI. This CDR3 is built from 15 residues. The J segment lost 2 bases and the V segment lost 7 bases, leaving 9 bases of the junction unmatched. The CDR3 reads CASNRGGPTTDTQYF. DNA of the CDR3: TGTGCCAGCAACCGAGGGGGCCCTACCACAGATACGCAGTATTTT.

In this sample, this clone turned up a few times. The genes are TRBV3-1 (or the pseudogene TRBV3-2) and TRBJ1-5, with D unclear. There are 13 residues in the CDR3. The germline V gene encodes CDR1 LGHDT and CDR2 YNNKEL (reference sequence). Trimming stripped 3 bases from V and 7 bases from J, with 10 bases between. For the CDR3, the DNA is TGTGCCAGCAGCCAGGCTCCGAACCAGCCCCAGCATTTT. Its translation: CASSQAPNQPQHF.